These 6 T cell receptor beta chains were sequenced from one sample in a study of CD8 T cells in ankylosing spondylitis. In TCRdb, the 5' RACE reads were re-called with MiXCR into one record per CDR3 protein. The table records some 26,000 distinct CDR3 sequences, approximately 16% of them present only once. Sequencing was performed on blood. The receptors were gathered from a male donor with ankylosing spondylitis or in good health (not recorded which).

There are many counts of this clonotype. CDR3 residues: CASSMPSTDTQYF. The CDR3 nucleotides read TGTGCCAGCAGTATGCCCAGCACAGATACGCAGTATTTT. The genes are TRBV28 and TRBJ2-3; D unresolved. The CDR3 is 13 amino acids. CDR1 is MDHEN, CDR2 SYDVKM, per germline. The germline V and J ends were trimmed by 5 bases and 0 bases, with 6 bases remaining between them.

This chain uses TRBV5-4 with TRBJ2-1, with D uncertain. CDR1 and CDR2 from the germline V gene are SGHNT and YYREEE (reference sequence). The CDR3 loop spans 14 amino acids. V lost 4 bases, J lost 0 bases, and 8 bases lay in between. CDR3 protein: CASSVPSSYNEQFF. CDR3 nucleotide sequence: TGTGCCAGCAGCGTTCCTAGCTCCTACAATGAGCAGTTCTTC. The variable domain in full, completed from reference TRBV5-4 and TRBJ2-1, reads ETGVTQSPTHLIKTRGQQVTLRCSSQSGHNTVSWYQQALGQGPQFIFQYYREEENGRGNFPPRFSGLQFPNYSSELNVNALELDDSALYLCASSVPSSYNEQFFGPGTRLTVL.

This chain links TRBV20-1 with TRBJ1-1, with TRBD1 identical over 8 bases. Germline V gene sequence: CDR1 DFQATT, CDR2 SNEGSKA (reference sequence). This CDR3 is built from 15 residues. The junction had 8 bases not matched to a gene; V was cut back by 1 base and J by 4 bases. The CDR3 DNA sequence: TGCAGTGCTAGAGCGCCAGGGGGCACTTTCACTGAAGCTTTCTTT. Amino acid sequence: CSARAPGGTFTEAFF.

This clonotype occurred a few times. The rearrangement links TRBV25-1 to TRBJ2-2; D unclear. V lost 5 bases to trimming and J lost 6 bases, with 10 bases between them. From germline, CDR1 is MGHDK and CDR2 SYGVNS. CDR3 length: 13 residues. Here the CDR3 DNA reads TGTGCCAGCAGTTCTAGTGGGGCCGGGGAGCTGTTTTTT. It specifies CASSSSGAGELFF.

This clonotype was recorded at least ten times. This chain joins TRBV27 and TRBJ2-2, with D tentatively TRBD1 (6 bases). The V gene's germline CDR1 is MNHEY and CDR2 SMNVEV (reference sequence). The length of the CDR3 is 16 residues. V lost 5 bases and J lost 0, with 13 bases in between. The DNA of the CDR3 is TGTGCCAGCAGTCTTCGACAGGTACCGAACACCGGGGAGCTGTTTTTT. The encoded protein is CASSLRQVPNTGELFF.

The chain uses TRBV21-1 and TRBJ2-3; the D call in the table, TRBD1, was not verified against the DNA. TRBV21-1 is annotated as a pseudogene. There are 17 residues in the CDR3. The CDR3 protein is CASSESPRQGGTDTQYF. CDR3 in DNA: TGTGCCAGCAGCGAATCCCCGAGACAGGGGGGCACAGATACGCAGTATTTT.